This T cell receptor (beta chain) was obtained from a study of OX40 agonist ivuxolimab in advanced cancers. Study-level findings and limits: CD4+ and CD8+ blood T cells expanded clonally by week 6 at 0.1 to 3.0 mg/kg. On average, CD8+ T cells had more expanded clones than CD4+.

Comments on this clone: Its specificity is unknown.

Trimming took off 6 bases at V and 2 bases at J, with 17 bases between the two ends. Germline V gene data show CDR1 as MNHEY and CDR2 as SVGAGI. The CDR3 is 15 amino acids. Using immunoSEQ multiplex PCR, the repertoire was profiled, and TCRdb retains in-frame clones only, with some absent. The sample lists around 80,000 clones, approximately 90% seen once, with over 0.75% in the top ten. Systemic immunosuppression or autoimmune disease history was grounds to exclude patients. Baseline, cycle 4 day 1, and cycle 7 day 1 were the blood sampling points. This material consisted of CD4+ or CD8+ T cells sorted from blood, taken in a trial of the OX40 agonist ivuxolimab. This TCR derives from an adult with an advanced solid tumor such as melanoma, head and neck, liver or kidney cancer. The chain combines TRBV6-5 with TRBJ2-7; maybe TRBD1 (6 bases). The CDR3 loop is CASRGTGTLTYEQYF. CDR3 DNA: TGTGCCAGCAGAGGAACCGGGACACTAACCTACGAGCAGTACTTC.